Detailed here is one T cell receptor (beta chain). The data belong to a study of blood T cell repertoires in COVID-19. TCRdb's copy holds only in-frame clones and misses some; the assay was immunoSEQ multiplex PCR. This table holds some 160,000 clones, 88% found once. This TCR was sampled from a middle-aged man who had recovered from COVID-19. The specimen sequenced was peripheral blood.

The CDR3 sequence: CASSTGQSVEQYF. For the CDR3, the DNA is TGTGCCAGCAGCACGGGACAATCGGTCGAGCAGTACTTC. The chain is built from TRBV9 and TRBJ2-7, with TRBD1 as a possible D gene (6 bases). The germline V gene encodes CDR1 SGDLS and CDR2 YYNGEE. This CDR3 spans 13 amino acids. The V end lost 4 bases, the J end lost 6 bases, and 14 bases lay between the germline ends.